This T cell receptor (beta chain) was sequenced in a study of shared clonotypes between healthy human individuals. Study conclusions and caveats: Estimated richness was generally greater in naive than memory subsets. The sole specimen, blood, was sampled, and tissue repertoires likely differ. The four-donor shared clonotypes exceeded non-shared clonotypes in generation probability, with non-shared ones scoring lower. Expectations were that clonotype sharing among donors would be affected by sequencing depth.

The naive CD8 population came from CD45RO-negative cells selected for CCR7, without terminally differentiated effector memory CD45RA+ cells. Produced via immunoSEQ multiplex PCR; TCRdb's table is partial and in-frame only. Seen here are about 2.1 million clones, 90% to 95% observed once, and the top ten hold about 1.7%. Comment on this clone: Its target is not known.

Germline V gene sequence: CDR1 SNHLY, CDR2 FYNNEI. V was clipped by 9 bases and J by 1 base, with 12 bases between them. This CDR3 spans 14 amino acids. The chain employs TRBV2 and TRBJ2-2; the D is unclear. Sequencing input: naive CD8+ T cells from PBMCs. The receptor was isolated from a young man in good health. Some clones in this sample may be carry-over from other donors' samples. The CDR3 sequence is CASLGTENTGELFF. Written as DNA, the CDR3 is TGTGCCAGTCTTGGTACTGAGAACACCGGGGAGCTGTTTTTT.